This T cell receptor (beta chain) was documented in a study of response to subunit inactivated influenza vaccine. Study-wide points: The authors suggested that every seasonal influenza vaccination recruits few new T cells.

This clonotype appeared a few times. Its antigen remains unknown. TCRdb recomputed calls from the RT-PCR reads with MiXCR, one row per CDR3 protein. The data show roughly 520,000 distinct CDR3 sequences, with less than 30% seen just once and approximately 2% held by the top ten. This CDR3 has 15 residues. In germline, CDR1 is MDHEN, CDR2 SYDVKM. J gave up 0 bases and V 2 bases, and 3 bases lay outside the gene matches. This specimen was CD4+ T cells sorted from PBMCs, taken 4 to 6 days after vaccination. The genes are TRBV28 and TRBJ2-7; TRBD2 matches at 8 bases. The receptor was isolated from a man aged 45-60 years who received an inactivated influenza vaccine. CDR3 loop: CASSLNGGASYEQYF. For the CDR3, the DNA is TGTGCCAGCAGTTTAAACGGGGGGGCCTCCTACGAGCAGTACTTC.